This T cell receptor beta chain was captured in a study of shared clonotypes between healthy human individuals. Data came from immunoSEQ multiplex PCR; TCRdb stores just in-frame clones and leaves some out. There are over a million clones in the sample; about 80% occur only once, and roughly 0.56% lies in the top ten. The CDR3 totals 14 residues. Germline V CDR1 and CDR2: LGHNA, YSLEER. The V end was cut by 1 base, the J end by 7 bases, with 11 bases between. This TCR came from a man aged 18 to 30 in good health. Some clones in this sample may be carry-over from other donors' samples. The chain is built from TRBV4-3 and TRBJ2-1, with D tentatively TRBD1 (5 bases). Sequencing was carried out using memory CD4+ T cells from PBMCs. Subset noted: CD45RA-negative fraction. CDR3 in amino acids: CASSQVRALNEQFF. Here the CDR3 DNA reads TGCGCCAGCAGCCAAGTCAGGGCTTTGAATGAGCAGTTCTTC.